This passage covers 25 T cell receptor beta chains from one sample sequenced in a study of CXCR3-negative and CXCR3-positive naive CD8 T cells. The TRB libraries of cDNA were built by UMI-labeled 5' RACE. TCRdb reprocessed the 5' RACE reads, keeping one entry per CDR3 protein, no DNA. The sample includes around 50,000 distinct CDR3 sequences. The sequenced sample was naive CXCR3- CD8+ T cells from blood. Subset meaning: CD45RO-CCR7+CD27+CD95- naive CD8+ T cells lacking CXCR3 (TNR3-). The receptors stem from a human donor in good health. Some clones in this sample may be carry-over from other donors' samples.

This chain uses TRBV7-9 with TRBJ2-4; lacking DNA, the TRBD2 call made by TCRdb goes unchecked. Germline CDR1 and CDR2: SEHNR and FQNEAQ (reference sequence). This CDR3 spans 19 amino acids. CDR3 protein: CASSSSLRVSSGGINIQYF.

CDR3 in amino acids: CSVPGAGELFF. The genes are TRBV29-1 and TRBJ2-2; TCRdb calls TRBD1, which cannot be checked without DNA. Germline V CDR1 and CDR2: SQVTM, ANQGSEA. The CDR3 runs 11 residues.

This rearrangement joins TRBV2 to TRBJ2-1; the TCRdb D gene call, TRBD2, has no DNA to confirm it. The CDR3 contains 15 residues. CDR1 is SNHLY and CDR2 is FYNNEI in the germline V gene. The CDR3 loop is CASRATSGGIHEQFF.

The chain uses TRBV4-1 and TRBJ2-1. This CDR3 has 12 residues. Germline CDR1 is MGHRA and CDR2 is YSYEKL. The CDR3 reads CASSLTADEQFF.

The V and J genes are TRBV29-1 and TRBJ1-2. Germline CDR1 SQVTM, CDR2 ANQGSEA. The CDR3 is 14 amino acids. CDR3 residues: CSVAPTGPSYGYTF.

The chain recombines TRBV7-9 with TRBJ1-4; lacking DNA, the TRBD1 call made by TCRdb goes unchecked. The CDR3 covers 14 residues. Germline lookup yields CDR1 SEHNR and CDR2 FQNEAQ (reference sequence). The chain's CDR3 is CASSSGTDFEKLFF.

The gene calls are TRBV7-2 and TRBJ2-7; absent DNA, TCRdb's TRBD2 call cannot be checked. The CDR3 has 15 amino acids. CDR1 SGHTA and CDR2 FQGNSA come from the germline V gene. This CDR3 reads CASSLLAGATYEQYF.

The genes are TRBV21-1 and TRBJ1-5. TRBV21-1 is designated a pseudogene. The length of the CDR3 is 15 residues. This CDR3 is CASSKGRDSNQPQHF.

The chain couples TRBV7-6 to TRBJ2-2. This CDR3 is built from 14 residues. Germline V gene data show CDR1 as SGHVS and CDR2 as FNYEAQ. CDR3 loop: CASSSVDGSGELFF.

The chain combines TRBV20-1 with TRBJ2-2; the TRBD1 assignment by TCRdb is unverifiable without DNA. Germline V CDR1 and CDR2: DFQATT, SNEGSKA (reference sequence). The CDR3 runs 14 residues. CDR3 protein: CSAPTGANTGELFF.

This rearrangement joins TRBV4-2 to TRBJ2-1; checking the TCRdb D call of TRBD2 is not possible without DNA. CDR1 is LGHNA, CDR2 YNFKEQ, per germline. The CDR3 is made up of 16 amino acids. The CDR3 sequence is CASSQGAGAPYNEQFF.

This rearrangement joins TRBV7-3 to TRBJ2-1. Germline assignment: CDR1 SGHTA and CDR2 FQGTGA. The CDR3 has 15 amino acids. The chain's CDR3 is CASSSVAGAYNEQFF.

This rearrangement joins TRBV4-3 to TRBJ2-7; TCRdb calls TRBD1, which cannot be checked without DNA. Germline values: CDR1 LGHNA, CDR2 YSLEER. This CDR3 is built from 14 residues. CDR3: CASSQERGGYEQYF.

The genes are TRBV5-6 and TRBJ2-2; the TCRdb D gene call, TRBD2, has no DNA to confirm it. Germline V gene sequence: CDR1 SGHDT, CDR2 YYEEEE. This CDR3 is 15 amino acids long. The CDR3 reads CASSNRGGWSGELFF.

The chain uses TRBV20-1 and TRBJ2-5; TCRdb proposes TRBD1, but this gene call is untestable without DNA. The CDR3 is made up of 13 amino acids. Germline V gene sequence: CDR1 DFQATT, CDR2 SNEGSKA (reference sequence). CDR3 in amino acids: CSARPRGQETQYF.

The chain is built from TRBV9 and TRBJ2-3. The CDR3 runs to 14 residues. Looked up from germline, CDR1 is SGDLS and CDR2 is YYNGEE. The CDR3 sequence is CASSNEVGTDTQYF.

The genes are TRBV5-1 and TRBJ2-7. The CDR3 has 15 residues. Germline loops: CDR1 SGHRS, CDR2 YFSETQ. The CDR3 reads CASSLGATRNYEQYF.

The rearrangement uses TRBV7-8 and TRBJ1-1; TCRdb indicates TRBD1, and absent DNA this call remains unverified. From germline, CDR1 is SGHVS and CDR2 FQNEAQ. The CDR3 runs 13 residues. The CDR3 sequence is CASSPENRGEAFF. Full variable domain (missing parts from reference TRBV7-8 and TRBJ1-1): GAGVSQSPRYKVAKRGQDVALRCDPISGHVSLFWYQQALGQGPEFLTYFQNEAQLDKSGLPSDRFFAERPEGSVSTLKIQRTQQEDSAVYLCASSPENRGEAFFGQGTRLTVV.

The gene calls are TRBV5-5 and TRBJ2-1; TCRdb proposes TRBD1, but this gene call is untestable without DNA. From germline, CDR1 is SGHKS and CDR2 YYEKEE (reference sequence). CDR3 length: 18 amino acids. The CDR3 is CASSPRSAPRGKDNEQFF.

This rearrangement joins TRBV15 to TRBJ2-1; TCRdb's D gene call, TRBD1, goes unchecked for lack of DNA. Per germline, CDR1 LNHNV and CDR2 YYDKDF (reference sequence). The CDR3 is 16 residues long. The CDR3 protein is CATSRPLGTPDNEQFF.

The genes are TRBV29-1 and TRBJ2-1. The CDR3 extends over 14 amino acids. Germline CDR1 is SQVTM and CDR2 is ANQGSEA. CDR3 in amino acids: CSVEVLGSYNEQFF.

The chain is built from TRBV4-2 and TRBJ2-1; TCRdb's D gene call, TRBD2, goes unchecked for lack of DNA. The CDR3 has 17 amino acids. From germline, CDR1 is LGHNA and CDR2 YNFKEQ. The CDR3 here is CASSQERLAGGLNEQFF.

The V call is TRBV12-3 or TRBV12-4, the J call TRBJ2-3; lacking DNA, the TRBD1 call made by TCRdb goes unchecked. There are 17 residues in the CDR3. CDR3 sequence reads: CASSPPPETGRTDTQYF.

The gene calls are TRBV24-1 and TRBJ2-3; absent DNA, TCRdb's TRBD2 call cannot be checked. CDR3 length: 17 residues. CDR1 is KGHDR and CDR2 is SFDVKD in the germline V gene. The CDR3 region is CATRGVGSGGHADTQYF.

CDR3 sequence: CASSLVTPGMGQLNTEAFF. This sequence joins TRBV27 and TRBJ1-1; TCRdb's D call, TRBD1, is unchecked because there is no DNA. Germline V gives CDR1 MNHEY, CDR2 SMNVEV (reference sequence). The CDR3 consists of 19 residues.